The sequence of this T cell receptor beta chain was determined in a study of Graves' ophthalmopathy and Graves' hyperthyroidism (dated by TCRdb to 2016 to 2018). Regarding the complete study: Peripheral blood was collected before any treatment was given, at the time of initial diagnosis. In over 5 hyperthyroidism patients, the T-cell repertoire of thyroid tissue was compared with the T-cell repertoire of blood. Once sampling was done, hyperthyroidism patients were given methimazole at a starting dose of 30 mg daily, while ophthalmopathy patients were given high-dose intravenous methylprednisolone. In total, around 140 blood samples were TCR-sequenced: some 40 ophthalmopathy, under 80 hyperthyroidism and approximately 17 hyperthyroidism-to-ophthalmopathy patients. To explore V-J signatures distinguishing ophthalmopathy from hyperthyroidism, a discovery set of about a hundred patients (around 44 ophthalmopathy, about 57 stable hyperthyroidism) was enrolled. An independent validation cohort comprised 18 hyperthyroidism patients and 15 to 17 patients who later progressed from hyperthyroidism to ophthalmopathy. The study used signatures of the TCR beta repertoire to tell Graves' ophthalmopathy apart from Graves' hyperthyroidism and to predict which patients would progress to ophthalmopathy. Findings and caveats that apply to the study as a whole: In cross-validation, the 13-signature model distinguished ophthalmopathy from stable hyperthyroidism with approximately 90% sensitivity and roughly 81% specificity, and in the test set the corresponding values were around 80% and 75%. No statistical method was used to predetermine the sample size, and group allocation was not hidden from the investigators. Most of the expanded thyroid clonotypes with a frequency above 0.001 were also detected in blood, and it was suggested that the thyroid immune response may be reflected by blood repertoires. In validation, the model predicted ophthalmopathy progression with roughly 68% sensitivity and approximately 72% specificity; eleven to twelve predicted patients were CT-confirmed with GO in a median of about 6.1 months.

The ophthalmopathy patients had moderately to severely active disease, with a Clinical Activity Score of 3 or higher, a NOSPECS grade of 4 or higher, and a disease duration of less than 3 months. Patients were excluded if they had other autoimmune diseases, uncontrolled infections, pregnancy or lactation. Clinical symptoms, serum thyroxine, TRAb, thyroid ultrasound and orbital computed tomography formed the basis of the diagnosis. PBMCs were isolated from about 10 ml of fresh peripheral blood by Ficoll-Paque density gradient centrifugation. Trizol reagent was used to extract the total RNA, and its quality was then checked on an Agilent 2100 Bioanalyzer. TCR beta CDR3 regions were amplified from RNA transcripts for repertoire sequencing. The first round of RT-PCR was done with HTBI primers and the Qiagen OneStep RT-PCR kit, and was followed by a second round of multiplex PCR, then size selection and purification. The libraries underwent paired-end sequencing with 100 bp reads on an Illumina HiSeq2000. Per the authors' processing: SOAPnuke was used to process the reads, throwing out any read that had adapters, had uncalled bases, had a mean Phred below 15, or lacked an exact constant-primer or identifier match. COPE v1.2.5 was used to merge the high-quality paired reads. Each unique nucleotide sequence was treated as a clonotype, and MiTCR v1.1 was used to align the clonotypes to the IMGT TRB V, D and J references. The analysis was limited to V-J combinations with a frequency above 0.0001, which together covered 99.2% of the repertoires. A TCR clonal expansion and chaos score per V-J combination was defined as the ratio of F50 clonal expansion to chaos observed in the TCRdist matrix. Welch's t-statistics and random forest were used to reduce features to about a dozen V-J combinations, which were fed into a naive Bayes classifier. Thyroid-blood repertoire similarity was quantified with the Morisita-Horn index. In TCRdb, the public reads were trimmed at Q25 with fastp and aligned with MiXCR, with productive beta chains retained. Each CDR3 protein appears once, grouped with its most common genes and DNA. The V and J calls follow TCRdb's processing rather than the paper's. Within this sample are roughly 300,000 distinct CDR3 sequences, with roughly a sixth of them counted one time only. Of the sample, approximately 13% is held by the ten largest clones.

This clonotype came up many times. The antigen it binds to is not known. Per-base qualities were not stored, and no clone one base away is much larger. The sequence derives from an adult man with Graves' ophthalmopathy. Sequenced material: peripheral blood.

The sequenced DNA is TGTGCCAGCAGTGGGAGCAGCTACACTGAAGCTTTCTTT. This codes for CASSGSSYTEAFF. The chain was built from TRBV2 and TRBJ1-1; a confident D gene designation cannot be given. Trimming costs V 4 bases and J 3 bases, and their ends lie 9 bases apart. The CDR3 sequence holds 13 residues, the cysteine and phenylalanine included. The CDR3 DNA has 39 bases and is translated from base 1. CDR1 and CDR2 are read off the germline V gene as SNHLY and FYNNEI.